The rows below give T cell receptor beta chains drawn from one sample of a study of technical replicates of blood from a handful of donors. Sequencing was performed with immunoSEQ multiplex PCR; in TCRdb, only in-frame clones are kept and a portion is missing. Altogether around 68,000 clones are present, 95% to 97% being singletons, with the ten largest covering approximately 0.28%. The sequenced sample was T cells isolated from PBMCs. All receptors come from a human donor in good health. Each CDR3 is given without its conserved first and last residue.

j_gene: TRBJ2-5
v_gene: TRBV11-2
CDR3aa: ASSPQTSGGFETQY

j_gene: TRBJ2-7
v_gene: TRBV11-2
CDR3aa: ASSLIAGAHYEQY

j_gene: TRBJ1-2
v_gene: TRBV6-5
CDR3aa: ASSQGVGYT

j_gene: TRBJ1-1
v_gene: TRBV11-3
CDR3aa: ASSFWGRVNTEAF

j_gene: TRBJ1-3
v_gene: TRBV7-8
CDR3aa: ASTTPSSGNTIY

j_gene: TRBJ1-2
v_gene: TRBV6-5
CDR3aa: ASSYSRGSYGYT

j_gene: TRBJ2-7
v_gene: TRBV5-1
CDR3aa: ASSLYGRATYEQY

j_gene: TRBJ2-2
v_gene: TRBV6-5
CDR3aa: ASSYPSGELF

j_gene: TRBJ2-7
v_gene: TRBV6-1
CDR3aa: ASSEFRLAGPYEQY

j_gene: TRBJ2-5
v_gene: TRBV2
CDR3aa: ASSVRDRGWLETQY

j_gene: TRBJ2-5
v_gene: TRBV5-1
CDR3aa: ASSIGVQETQY

j_gene: TRBJ2-1
v_gene: TRBV4-1
CDR3aa: ASSQGLAGPNEQF

j_gene: TRBJ1-2
v_gene: TRBV19
CDR3aa: ASRGWAHDYGYT

j_gene: TRBJ1-1
v_gene: TRBV18
CDR3aa: ASSHRGKAEAF